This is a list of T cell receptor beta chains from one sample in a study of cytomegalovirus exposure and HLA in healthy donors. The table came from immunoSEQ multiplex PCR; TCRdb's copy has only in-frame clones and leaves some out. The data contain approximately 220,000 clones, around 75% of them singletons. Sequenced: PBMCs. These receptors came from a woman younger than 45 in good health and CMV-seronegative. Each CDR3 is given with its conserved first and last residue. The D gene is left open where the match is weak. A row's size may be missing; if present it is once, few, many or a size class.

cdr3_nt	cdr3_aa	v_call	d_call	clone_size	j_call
TGTGCCAGCAGTTTCGGTATGGGGGGAGGCACAGATACGCAGTATTTT	CASSFGMGGGTDTQYF	TRBV28	-	-	TRBJ2-3
TGTGCCTGGAGTGGGGGGGATTACTATGGCTACACCTTC	CAWSGGDYYGYTF	TRBV30	-	once	TRBJ1-2
TGTGCCAGCAGCACCGGGGGGTCAGATAATCAGCCCCAGCATTTT	CASSTGGSDNQPQHF	TRBV6-6	-	-	TRBJ1-5
TGTGCCAGCAGCCTGGACAGGGCTAATGAAAAACTGTTTTTT	CASSLDRANEKLFF	TRBV2	TRBD1	few	TRBJ1-4
TGTGCCAGCAGCTTAACAGGGCGGGCGGCTAGCGGGAGGGGTTCCTACAATGAGCAGTTCTTC	CASSLTGRAASGRGSYNEQFF	TRBV7-3	TRBD2	-	TRBJ2-1
TGTGCCATCAGTCAGGGACTATCAGAGACCCAGTACTTC	CAISQGLSETQYF	TRBV10-3	TRBD2	-	TRBJ2-5
TGTGCCATCAGGGGGACTGGAGAGACCCAGTACTTC	CAIRGTGETQYF	TRBV10-3	-	-	TRBJ2-5
TGTGCCAGTAGTATAGAAGGCCAGGGCCCTGGAAACACCATATATTTT	CASSIEGQGPGNTIYF	TRBV19	-	-	TRBJ1-3
TGTGCCTGGGGGACAGGGGGGCCCGGGGAGCTGTTTTTT	CAWGTGGPGELFF	TRBV30	TRBD1	-	TRBJ2-2
TGTGCCAGCAGCTGGTTGGGGGGGGCGACAGATACGCAGTATTTT	CASSWLGGATDTQYF	TRBV11-1	-	-	TRBJ2-3
TGTGCCAGCAGCGTAGACCCTAGGTTCTCAGATACGCAGTATTTT	CASSVDPRFSDTQYF	TRBV9	-	-	TRBJ2-3
TGTGCCAGCAGTCCTGACAATAACCCCTACAATGAGCAGTTCTTC	CASSPDNNPYNEQFF	TRBV6-6	-	once	TRBJ2-1
TGTGCCAGCAGCCGCCCGGGAGAGACCCAGTACTTC	CASSRPGETQYF	TRBV11-3	-	-	TRBJ2-5
TGTGCCAGCTCACCACCTAACGGTCGAGGGAATGAGCAGTTCTTC	CASSPPNGRGNEQFF	TRBV18	-	-	TRBJ2-1
TGTGCCAGCAGTGATTTCTTTGGGCCCCAAGAGACCCAGTACTTC	CASSDFFGPQETQYF	TRBV25-1	-	once	TRBJ2-5
TGTGCCTGGAGGGCTAGCGGGAGTCGGGAGACCCAGTACTTC	CAWRASGSRETQYF	TRBV30	TRBD2	-	TRBJ2-5
TGTGCCAGCAGAGTCGGTCTAGCGACCACAGATACGCAGTATTTT	CASRVGLATTDTQYF	TRBV7-2	-	-	TRBJ2-3
TGCGCCAGCAGCTTGGATGGCGGGGTCGTTAACACTGAAGCTTTCTTT	CASSLDGGVVNTEAFF	TRBV5-1	-	-	TRBJ1-1
TGTGCCAGCTCAGACAGGGTGATGGCTGAAGCTTTCTTT	CASSDRVMAEAFF	TRBV18	TRBD1	once	TRBJ1-1
TGTGCCAGCAGCTTGTCGCAGGGGGCTTACAATGAGCAGTTCTTC	CASSLSQGAYNEQFF	TRBV11-2	TRBD1	once	TRBJ2-1
TGTGCCAGCAGACCGGGTGCCTCCTATAATTCACCCCTCCACTTT	CASRPGASYNSPLHF	TRBV27	-	-	TRBJ1-6
TGTGCCAGCAGGCTAGCAAACTTCTATGGCTACACCTTC	CASRLANFYGYTF	TRBV11-3	-	-	TRBJ1-2
TGTGCCAGCAGCTTAGGTCCCGGGACTAGCGGGCGGTCGGGGTCCAATGAGCAGTTCTTC	CASSLGPGTSGRSGSNEQFF	TRBV11-3	TRBD2	-	TRBJ2-1
TGTGCCAGCAGCCAAAGACAGGGGCACCACTATGGCTACACCTTC	CASSQRQGHHYGYTF	TRBV6-5	TRBD1	-	TRBJ1-2
TGTGCCAGCAGGAGACAGGGCAATGAGCAGTTCTTC	CASRRQGNEQFF	TRBV2	TRBD1	once	TRBJ2-1
TGTGCCAGCAGTTACCTGCGGGGGGCGAGAGATACGCAGTATTTT	CASSYLRGARDTQYF	TRBV6-5	TRBD2	-	TRBJ2-3
TGCGCCAGCAGCCCACAGGGAACAAAAACCTACGAGCAGTACTTC	CASSPQGTKTYEQYF	TRBV5-1	-	once	TRBJ2-7
TGTGCCTCAGGGGCTGTTGACACCGGGGAGCTGTTTTTT	CASGAVDTGELFF	TRBV6-1	-	-	TRBJ2-2
TGTGCCAGCAGTGAATTTAAGAGACTAGCGGGAAATGAGCAGTTCTTC	CASSEFKRLAGNEQFF	TRBV25-1	TRBD2	-	TRBJ2-1
TGTGCTAGCAGCTCGGCGGTGAACACTGAAGCTTTCTTT	CASSSAVNTEAFF	TRBV7-7	-	once	TRBJ1-1
TGTTCCAGCAGCTACTCACAGGGCTTGAACACTGAAGCTTTCTTT	CSSSYSQGLNTEAFF	TRBV7-9	-	-	TRBJ1-1
TGCGCCAGCAGCTTAGGGGGCTTTAATGAAAAACTGTTTTTT	CASSLGGFNEKLFF	TRBV5-1	TRBD1	-	TRBJ1-4
TGTGCCAGCAGCGTGGCGATCGGACCGTCGGGGGGCTACGAGCAGTACTTC	CASSVAIGPSGGYEQYF	TRBV11-2	TRBD2	-	TRBJ2-7
TGTTCCAGCAGTCGGACAGTTTTGGAGACCCAGTACTTC	CSSSRTVLETQYF	TRBV7-9	-	-	TRBJ2-5
TGTGCCAGTAGTCTTCAGGGGATGAACACTGAAGCTTTCTTT	CASSLQGMNTEAFF	TRBV19	-	-	TRBJ1-1
TGCGCCAGCAGCTTGGTCAGAGGGTCAGATACGCAGTATTTT	CASSLVRGSDTQYF	TRBV5-1	-	-	TRBJ2-3
TGTGCCAGCAGCTTACTTCGAATCGGCCAGGGGAACACTGAAGCTTTCTTT	CASSLLRIGQGNTEAFF	TRBV7-6	-	-	TRBJ1-1
TGTGCCAGCAGTGGTAGACAGACCATGAACACTGAAGCTTTCTTT	CASSGRQTMNTEAFF	TRBV25-1	-	-	TRBJ1-1
TGCGCCAGCAGCTTGTCGGGACTGACGGGAAACGCCATATATTTT	CASSLSGLTGNAIYF	TRBV5-1	-	-	TRBJ1-3
TGTGCCAGCAGCTTACAGGGGAACACTGAAGCTTTCTTT	CASSLQGNTEAFF	TRBV7-6	-	-	TRBJ1-1
TGTGCCAGCAGTGAAGTCCGAGGACAGGCGGGTGGCTACACCTTC	CASSEVRGQAGGYTF	TRBV2	TRBD1	-	TRBJ1-2
TGTGCCAGCAGCTTGGGACAAATCGAAGCTTTCTTT	CASSLGQIEAFF	TRBV5-4	-	-	TRBJ1-1
TGTGCCAGCAGTGACGACAGATACGATAGCAATCAGCCCCAGCATTTT	CASSDDRYDSNQPQHF	TRBV25-1	-	-	TRBJ1-5
TGTGCCAGCACAGGGGATCTCTATGGCTACACCTTC	CASTGDLYGYTF	TRBV6-1	-	-	TRBJ1-2
TGTGCCAGCTCACCCTCGACAGGGGAGAATTCACCCCTCCACTTT	CASSPSTGENSPLHF	TRBV18	TRBD1	-	TRBJ1-6
TGCGCCAGCAGCCAAGGGGCCTCCATGGATGGCTACACCTTC	CASSQGASMDGYTF	TRBV4-1	-	-	TRBJ1-2
TGTGCCTCCAGGGTCGCCCCCTATAATTCACCCCTCCACTTT	CASRVAPYNSPLHF	TRBV6-5	-	-	TRBJ1-6
TGTGCCAGCAGCCCAGACAATTTTAAAGCTTTCTTT	CASSPDNFKAFF	TRBV11-2	-	few	TRBJ1-1
TGTGCCATCAAAGGGACTAGCGGAGACAATGAGCAGTTCTTC	CAIKGTSGDNEQFF	TRBV10-3	TRBD2	few	TRBJ2-1
TGTGCCAGCAGTGCGGGGGAAAATCAGCCCCAGCATTTT	CASSAGENQPQHF	TRBV2	-	few	TRBJ1-5
TGTGCCAGCAGCCGAGGACAGGGGGCTTGGGAGCAGTACTTC	CASSRGQGAWEQYF	TRBV13	TRBD1	-	TRBJ2-7
TGCGCCAGCAGCCGCGGGACGGAGTATGGCTACACCTTC	CASSRGTEYGYTF	TRBV5-1	-	-	TRBJ1-2
TGTGCCACCAGCAGAGATCGGCGACAGGGTGCCCCTTGCGACGAGCAGTACTTC	CATSRDRRQGAPCDEQYF	TRBV15	TRBD1	-	TRBJ2-7
TGTGCCAGCAGCTCGAGGGACTACGGGGGGGGGTCCGAGCAGTACTTC	CASSSRDYGGGSEQYF	TRBV5-6	TRBD2	-	TRBJ2-7
TGTGCCTGGAGTGTGGCCCCCTCCACTGAAGCTTTCTTT	CAWSVAPSTEAFF	TRBV30	-	once	TRBJ1-1
TGTGCCAGCAGTTCCAGTCCTAACTATGGCTACACCTTC	CASSSSPNYGYTF	TRBV6-6	-	few	TRBJ1-2
TGTGCCTGGAGGTCCGGGACAGGGGGCATTTTGGAGCTGTTTTTT	CAWRSGTGGILELFF	TRBV30	TRBD1	-	TRBJ2-2